This T cell receptor beta chain came from a study of Graves' ophthalmopathy and Graves' hyperthyroidism. No ophthalmopathy within 18 months of follow-up signified stable hyperthyroidism. No donor had other autoimmune disease, uncontrolled infection, pregnancy or lactation. V trimming: 7 bases; J trimming: 4 bases; junction bases outside the gene matches: 7. This CDR3 comprises 17 residues. The germline CDR1 and CDR2 sequences are MNHEY and SVGEGT. General observations from the study: Sensitivity of under 71% and specificity of roughly 72% were achieved by the model that predicted ophthalmopathy progression.

This clonotype was counted between two and nine times. The antigen is not known. RNA served as the template for amplifying TCR beta CDR3 regions. Second-round multiplex PCR followed a first-round RT-PCR using HTBI primers. Each CDR3 protein is one row after TCRdb ran MiXCR on the multiplex PCR reads. There are hundreds of thousands of distinct CDR3 sequences in the sample; approximately 15% occur only once, and roughly 7% lies in the top ten. The receptor was isolated from a young woman with stable Graves' hyperthyroidism. The chain links TRBV6-2 or TRBV6-3 to TRBJ2-2; TRBD2 agrees at 15 bases. Sequenced input: peripheral blood. The CDR3 coding sequence is TGTGCCAGCACCAGGACTAGCGGGGGGGCCGGCACCGGGGAGCTGTTTTTT. This encodes CASTRTSGGAGTGELFF.